These 10 T cell receptor beta chains share one sample of origin, sequenced in a study of control samples from healthy donors and cancer patients (dated by TCRdb to the early 2020s). Library preparation used the immunoSEQ multiplex PCR assay. TCRdb took over this immuneACCESS table, retaining in-frame rearrangements with V and J assigned. Such tables are incomplete; in checked studies, under half of the missing clones stem from an unresolved V gene, and the remainder is unexplained. This sample holds some 100,000 clones; over 75% were observed only once. Roughly 18% of the sample goes to the ten largest clones. Sample: blood. The receptors come from a woman between 45 and 65 years old in good health.

The chain recombines TRBV25-1 with TRBJ1-2; D is possibly TRBD1 (5 bases). Deletions cut 8 bases from V and 3 bases from J, with 13 bases between. The CDR3 totals 13 residues. The germline V gene has CDR1 MGHDK and CDR2 SYGVNS. The CDR3 DNA reads as TGTGCCAGCTCCCCCCCCAGGGACTATGGCTACACCTTC. The encoded protein is CASSPPRDYGYTF.

There are a few counts of this clone. The V gene is TRBV7-2, the J gene TRBJ2-1, with D unresolved. The CDR3 contains 12 residues. Trimming took 3 bases from V and 9 from J, leaving 9 bases between them. Germline V gene lookup returns CDR1 SGHTA and CDR2 FQGNSA. CDR3 protein: CASSFVGGEQFF. The CDR3 DNA reads TGTGCCAGCAGCTTCGTGGGCGGTGAGCAGTTCTTC. The whole variable domain, filled in from reference TRBV7-2 and TRBJ2-1, reads GAGVSQSPSNKVTEKGKDVELRCDPISGHTALYWYRQSLGQGLEFLIYFQGNSAPDKSGLPSDRFSAERTGGSVSTLTIQRTQQEDSAVYLCASSFVGGEQFFGPGTRLTVL.

V gene TRBV6-5 combines with J gene TRBJ2-1, with TRBD2 matching over 13 bases. Germline values: CDR1 MNHEY, CDR2 SVGAGI. Trimming at V came to 6 bases and at J to 8 bases, leaving 7 bases not matched to a gene. CDR3 length: 15 residues. Here the CDR3 DNA reads TGTGCCAGCAGCCCACGGACTAGCGGGAGCTATGAGCAGTTCTTC. Its protein is CASSPRTSGSYEQFF.

The chain has TRBV10-3 and TRBJ2-5; possibly TRBD2 for D (5 bases). The CDR3 extends over 14 amino acids. CDR1 ENHRY and CDR2 SYGVKD come from the germline V gene. V dropped 2 bases and J dropped 5 bases, with 12 bases sitting between them. CDR3 sequence: CAISEEEVIETQYF. The CDR3 nucleotides are TGTGCCATCAGTGAGGAGGAGGTAATTGAGACCCAGTACTTC.

J is TRBJ2-1 and V is TRBV6-2 or TRBV6-3; possibly TRBD1 for D (5 bases). Germline V CDR1 and CDR2: MNHEY, SVGEGT. The CDR3 spans 14 residues. V gave up 3 bases and J gave up 8 bases, with 14 bases separating them. CDR3 bases: TGTGCCAGCAGTTATTCCTCCCCCAGGGATGAGCAGTTCTTC. This sequence encodes CASSYSSPRDEQFF.

The chain uses TRBV29-1 and TRBJ2-1, with 8 bases that match TRBD2. The V and J ends lost 2 bases and 8 bases, in that order; junction bases with no gene match: 11. The CDR3 runs to 15 residues. The V gene's germline CDR1 is SQVTM and CDR2 ANQGSEA. The CDR3 DNA follows: TGCAGCGTTGAACGGGTAGGTAGCGGGATCGATGAGCAGTTCTTC. It codes for CSVERVGSGIDEQFF.

This rearrangement joins TRBV5-1 to TRBJ2-3, with 9 bases aligning to TRBD2. J was trimmed by 2 bases and V by 0 bases; bases with no gene match: 4. The germline CDR1 and CDR2 sequences are SGHRS and YFSETQ. The length of the CDR3 is 16 residues. Here the CDR3 reads CASSLASSGNTDTQYF. In DNA form, the CDR3 reads TGCGCCAGCAGCTTGGCGTCTAGCGGGAACACAGATACGCAGTATTTT.

The chain is built from TRBV30 and TRBJ2-7; 7 bases line up with TRBD1. Germline loops: CDR1 GTSNPN, CDR2 SVGIG (reference sequence). The V gene end was trimmed by 3 bases and the J gene end by 4 bases; junction bases not matched to a gene: 9. The CDR3 covers 14 residues. CDR3 DNA sequence: TGTGCCTGGAGGGAACAGGGGCCACTTTACGAGCAGTACTTC. This codes for CAWREQGPLYEQYF.

This chain connects TRBV4-3 to TRBJ1-2; unclear D gene. The length of the CDR3 is 16 residues. CDR1 and CDR2 (germline): LGHNA, YSLEER. Trimming removed 1 base from V and 6 bases from J, with 18 bases in between. CDR3 coding DNA: TGCGCCAGCAGCCAAGTGCGCCATCGGGTTACCAATGGCTACACCTTC. Its translation: CASSQVRHRVTNGYTF.

The chain is built from TRBV10-3 and TRBJ2-2; D uncertain. V was pared by 6 bases and J by 0 bases, with 5 bases between. CDR1 is ENHRY, CDR2 SYGVKD, per germline. The CDR3 is 13 residues long. The DNA of the CDR3 is TGTGCCATCAGGCATTCGAACACCGGGGAGCTGTTTTTT. Translation gives CAIRHSNTGELFF.